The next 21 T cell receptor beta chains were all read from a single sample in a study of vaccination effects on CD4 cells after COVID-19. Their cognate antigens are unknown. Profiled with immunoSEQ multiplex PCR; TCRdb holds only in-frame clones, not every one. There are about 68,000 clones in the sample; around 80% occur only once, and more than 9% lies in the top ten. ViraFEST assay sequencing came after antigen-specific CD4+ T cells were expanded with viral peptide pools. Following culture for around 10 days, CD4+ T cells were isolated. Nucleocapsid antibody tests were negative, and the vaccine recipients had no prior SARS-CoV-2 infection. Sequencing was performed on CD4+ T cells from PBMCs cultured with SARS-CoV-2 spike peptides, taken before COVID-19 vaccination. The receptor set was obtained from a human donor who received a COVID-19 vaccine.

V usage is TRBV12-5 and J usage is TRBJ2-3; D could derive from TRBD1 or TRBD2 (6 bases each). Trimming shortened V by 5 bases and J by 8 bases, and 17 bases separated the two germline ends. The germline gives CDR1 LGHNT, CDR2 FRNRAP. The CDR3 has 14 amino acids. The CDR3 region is CASGRDMSGVTQYF. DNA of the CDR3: TGTGCTAGTGGTAGGGACATGTCGGGAGTTACGCAGTATTTT.

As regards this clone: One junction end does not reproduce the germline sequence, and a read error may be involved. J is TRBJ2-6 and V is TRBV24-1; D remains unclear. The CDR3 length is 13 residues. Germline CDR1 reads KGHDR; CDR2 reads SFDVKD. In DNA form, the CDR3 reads TGTGCCACCTGTGAGTCTGGGGCCAACGTCCTGACTTTC. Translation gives CATCESGANVLTF.

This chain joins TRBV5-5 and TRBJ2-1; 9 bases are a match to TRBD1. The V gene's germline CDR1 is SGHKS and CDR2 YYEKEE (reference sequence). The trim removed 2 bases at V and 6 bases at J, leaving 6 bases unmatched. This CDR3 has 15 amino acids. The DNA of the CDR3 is TGTGCCAGCAGCTTTTGGACAGGGGACCGCAATGAGCAGTTCTTC. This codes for CASSFWTGDRNEQFF. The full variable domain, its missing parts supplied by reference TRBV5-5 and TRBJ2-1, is DAGVTQSPTHLIKTRGQQVTLRCSPISGHKSVSWYQQVLGQGPQFIFQYYEKEERGRGNFPDRFSARQFPNYSSELNVNALLLGDSALYLCASSFWTGDRNEQFFGPGTRLTVL.

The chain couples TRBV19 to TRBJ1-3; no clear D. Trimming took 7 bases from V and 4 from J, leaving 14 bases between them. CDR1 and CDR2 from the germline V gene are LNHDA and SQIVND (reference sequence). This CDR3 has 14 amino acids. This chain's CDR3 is CASNPSAGGNTIYF. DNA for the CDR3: TGTGCCAGTAACCCCTCCGCCGGGGGAAACACCATATATTTT.

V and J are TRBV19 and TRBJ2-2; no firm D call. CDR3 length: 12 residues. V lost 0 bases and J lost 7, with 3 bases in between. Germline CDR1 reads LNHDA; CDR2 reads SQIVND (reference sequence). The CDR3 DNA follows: TGTGCCAGTAGTATAGATAACGGGGAGCTGTTTTTT. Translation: CASSIDNGELFF.

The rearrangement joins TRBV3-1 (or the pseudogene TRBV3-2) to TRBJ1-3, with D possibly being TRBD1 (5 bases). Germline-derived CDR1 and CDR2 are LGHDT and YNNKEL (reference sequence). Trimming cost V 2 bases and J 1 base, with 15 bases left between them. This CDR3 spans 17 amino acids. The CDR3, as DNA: TGTGCCAGCAGCCAATGGGGCGACTTTGGGTCTGGAAACACCATATATTTT. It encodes CASSQWGDFGSGNTIYF.

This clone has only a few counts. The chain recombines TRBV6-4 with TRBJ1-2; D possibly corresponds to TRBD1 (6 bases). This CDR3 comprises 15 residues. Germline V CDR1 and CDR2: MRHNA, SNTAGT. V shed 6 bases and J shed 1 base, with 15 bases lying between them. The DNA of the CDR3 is TGTGCCAGCAGACCGGGGGACAACGGTAACTATGGCTACACCTTC. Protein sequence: CASRPGDNGNYGYTF.

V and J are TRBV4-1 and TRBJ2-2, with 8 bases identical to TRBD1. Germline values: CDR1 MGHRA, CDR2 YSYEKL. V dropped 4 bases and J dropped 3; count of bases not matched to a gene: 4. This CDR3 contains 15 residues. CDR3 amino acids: CASSPGQGYTGELFF. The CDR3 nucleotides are TGCGCCAGCAGCCCAGGACAGGGTTACACCGGGGAGCTGTTTTTT.

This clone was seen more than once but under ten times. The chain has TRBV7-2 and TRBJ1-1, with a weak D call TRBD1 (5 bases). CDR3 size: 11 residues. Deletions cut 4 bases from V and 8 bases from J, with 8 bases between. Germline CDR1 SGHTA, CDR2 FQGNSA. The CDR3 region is CASSYDREAFF. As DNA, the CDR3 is TGTGCCAGCAGCTACGACAGAGAAGCTTTCTTT.

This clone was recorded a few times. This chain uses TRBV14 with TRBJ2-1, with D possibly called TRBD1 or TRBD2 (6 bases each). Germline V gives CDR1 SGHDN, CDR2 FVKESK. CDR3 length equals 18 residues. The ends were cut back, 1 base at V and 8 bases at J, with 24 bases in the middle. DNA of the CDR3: TGTGCCAGCAGCCAAGTGGTCTATCGGGGGCCTGAAGAGTATGAGCAGTTCTTC. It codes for CASSQVVYRGPEEYEQFF.

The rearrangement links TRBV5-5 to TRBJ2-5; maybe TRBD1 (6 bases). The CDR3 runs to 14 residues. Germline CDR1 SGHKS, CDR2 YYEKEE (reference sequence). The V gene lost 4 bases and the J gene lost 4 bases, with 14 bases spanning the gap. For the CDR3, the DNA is TGTGCCAGCAGCCGGGCCCGACAGGTAGAGACCCAGTACTTC. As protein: CASSRARQVETQYF. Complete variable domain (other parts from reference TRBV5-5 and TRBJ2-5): DAGVTQSPTHLIKTRGQQVTLRCSPISGHKSVSWYQQVLGQGPQFIFQYYEKEERGRGNFPDRFSARQFPNYSSELNVNALLLGDSALYLCASSRARQVETQYFGPGTRLLVL.

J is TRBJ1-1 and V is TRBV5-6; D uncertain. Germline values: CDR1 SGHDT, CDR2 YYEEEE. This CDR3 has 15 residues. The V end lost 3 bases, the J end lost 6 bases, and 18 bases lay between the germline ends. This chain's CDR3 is CASSSLDRGPSEAFF. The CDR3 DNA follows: TGTGCCAGCAGCTCCCTGGATAGAGGGCCCTCTGAAGCTTTCTTT.

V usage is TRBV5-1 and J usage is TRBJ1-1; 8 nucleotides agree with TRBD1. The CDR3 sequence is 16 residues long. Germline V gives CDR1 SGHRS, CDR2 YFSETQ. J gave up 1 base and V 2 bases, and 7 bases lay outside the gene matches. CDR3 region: CASSLWGQDANTEAFF. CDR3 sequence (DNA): TGCGCCAGCAGCTTATGGGGACAGGACGCGAACACTGAAGCTTTCTTT.

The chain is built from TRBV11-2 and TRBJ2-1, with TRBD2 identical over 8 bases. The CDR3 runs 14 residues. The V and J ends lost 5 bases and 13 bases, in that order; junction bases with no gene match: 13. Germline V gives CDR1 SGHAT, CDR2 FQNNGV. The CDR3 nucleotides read TGTGCCAGCAGCAAAACGGCCCGGGGGGGGTATCAGTTCTTC. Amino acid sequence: CASSKTARGGYQFF. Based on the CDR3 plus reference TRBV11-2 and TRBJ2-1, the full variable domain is EAGVAQSPRYKIIEKRQSVAFWCNPISGHATLYWYQQILGQGPKLLIQFQNNGVVDDSQLPKDRFSAERLKGVDSTLKIQPAKLEDSAVYLCASSKTARGGYQFFGPGTRLTVL.

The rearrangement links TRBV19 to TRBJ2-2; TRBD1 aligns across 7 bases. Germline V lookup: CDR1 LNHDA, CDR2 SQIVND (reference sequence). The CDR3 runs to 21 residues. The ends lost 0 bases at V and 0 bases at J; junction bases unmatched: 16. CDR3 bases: TGTGCCAGTAGTATAGATGGCTACGTAAGGACAGGCGCCGCGAACACCGGGGAGCTGTTTTTT. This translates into CASSIDGYVRTGAANTGELFF.

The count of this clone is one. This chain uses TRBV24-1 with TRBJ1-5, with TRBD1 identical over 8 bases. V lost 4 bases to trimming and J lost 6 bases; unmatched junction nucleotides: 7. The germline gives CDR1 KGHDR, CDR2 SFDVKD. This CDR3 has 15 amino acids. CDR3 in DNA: TGTGCCACCAGTGACCCGAGACAGGGGACTCAGCCCCAGCATTTT. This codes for CATSDPRQGTQPQHF.

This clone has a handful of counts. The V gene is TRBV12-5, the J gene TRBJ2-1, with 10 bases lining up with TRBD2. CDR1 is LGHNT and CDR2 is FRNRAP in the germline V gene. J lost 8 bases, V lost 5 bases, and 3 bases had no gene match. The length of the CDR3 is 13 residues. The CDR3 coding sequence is TGTGCTAGTGGTAGAAGCGGGGGGGATGAGCAGTTCTTC. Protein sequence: CASGRSGGDEQFF.

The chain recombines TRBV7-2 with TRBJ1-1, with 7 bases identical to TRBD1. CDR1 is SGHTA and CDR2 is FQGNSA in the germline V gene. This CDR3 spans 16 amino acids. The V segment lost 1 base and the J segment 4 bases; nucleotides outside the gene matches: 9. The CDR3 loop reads CASSLDGTVGGTEAFF. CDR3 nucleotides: TGTGCCAGCAGCTTAGATGGGACAGTTGGAGGCACTGAAGCTTTCTTT.

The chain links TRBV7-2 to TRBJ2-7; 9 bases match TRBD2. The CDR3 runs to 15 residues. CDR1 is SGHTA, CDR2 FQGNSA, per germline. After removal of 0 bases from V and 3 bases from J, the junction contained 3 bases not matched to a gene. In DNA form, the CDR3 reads TGTGCCAGCAGCTTAGCTGGGCGGGGGGGCTACGAGCAGTACGTC. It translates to CASSLAGRGGYEQYV.

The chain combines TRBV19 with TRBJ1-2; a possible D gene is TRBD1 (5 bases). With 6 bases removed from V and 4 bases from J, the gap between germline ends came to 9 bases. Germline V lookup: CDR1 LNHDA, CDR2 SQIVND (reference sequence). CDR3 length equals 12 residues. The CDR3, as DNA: TGTGCCAGTAGGGGGGATACCTATGGCTACACCTTC. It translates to CASRGDTYGYTF.

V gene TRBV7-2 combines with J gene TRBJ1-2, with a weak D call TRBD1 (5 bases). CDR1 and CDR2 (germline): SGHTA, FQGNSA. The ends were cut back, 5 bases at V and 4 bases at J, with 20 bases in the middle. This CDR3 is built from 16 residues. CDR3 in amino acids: CASSIGSKGAGYGYTF. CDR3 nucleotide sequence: TGTGCCAGCAGCATCGGGAGTAAAGGGGCGGGCTATGGCTACACCTTC.